This TCR beta chain was profiled in a study of blood T cell repertoires in COVID-19 (dated by TCRdb to 2018 to 2021). Concerning the study at large: Samples from collaborators originated in the United States, Italy and Spain and spanned both the acute and convalescent phases of COVID-19. The prospective study material was composed of cDNA or gDNA derived from T cells, B-cell-depleted T cells, or PBMCs. Deeply sampled blood TCRbeta repertoires from subjects exposed to, actively infected with, or recovered from COVID-19 were included in the dataset. A freely available public database, intended as a resource for researchers studying the immune response to SARS-CoV-2, is where the repertoires were released. The samples were drawn from the first 160 participants of the ongoing ImmuneRACE study and from 1,254 subjects provided by 6 global collaborators. The sample metadata nearly always contained a de-identified subject ID, COVID-19 status, age in years and sex. Where available, HLA class I and class II types were taken from metadata supplied by the sample provider and were not determined by assay-based typing.

TCRbeta CDR3 regions were amplified from genomic DNA using the immunoSEQ Assay, a bias-controlled multiplex PCR. Concerning the study's data processing: Within the assay, amplification of reference gene primers was used to estimate how many nucleated cells each sample contained. Sequence reads were collapsed and filtered to measure the absolute abundance of every unique TCRbeta CDR3 rearrangement. Productive Simpson clonality was computed per sample as the square root of Simpson's diversity index over productive rearrangements. Drawn from immuneACCESS, this table holds only the in-frame rearrangements with V and J called that TCRdb kept. Clones are partly lost; checked studies trace under half to an unresolved V gene and leave the rest unexplained. The D gene and trimming were derived from the DNA, and the V and J assignments and clone size from that table. The sample table contains more than 40,000 clones; only one count was recorded for roughly 84% of them. In total, the top ten clones hold about 4.5% of the sample.

Whole blood was collected in K2EDTA tubes by collaborating institutions according to the institutions' own protocols. For TCRbeta analysis, collaborators shipped samples in one of three forms: frozen whole blood, isolated PBMCs, or DNA extracted from either of those sample types. The CDR3 covers 14 residues, taking in both the cysteine and the phenylalanine. The kept DNA is CDR3 alone, 42 bases in frame from the first base. Trimming at the junction amounts to 6 bases on V and 0 bases on J, and the germline ends lie 11 bases apart. The germline V gene encodes CDR1 SGDLS and CDR2 YYNGEE. General findings and caveats noted by the study authors: How much clinical and demographic metadata was included differed by source and by participant, and the metadata was provided uncurated.

In the case of this clone: It has no known antigen specificity. No much larger clone is present one base from it, and per-base qualities are unavailable.

This clonotype was sampled from a man aged 50 to 60 with active COVID-19. Recombination linked TRBV9 to TRBJ2-3, and TRBD2 may be the D gene, going by 6 matching bases. The material sequenced was peripheral blood. The bases read TGTGCCAGCAAGGGCGGGGCCAGCACAGATACGCAGTATTTT. The resulting protein is CASKGGASTDTQYF. When the CDR3 is completed using the reference TRBV9 and TRBJ2-3 genes on either side, the full variable domain is DSGVTQTPKHLITATGQRVTLRCSPRSGDLSVYWYQQSLDQGLQFLIQYYNGEERAKGNILERFSAQQFPDLHSELNLSSLELGDSALYFCASKGGASTDTQYFGPGTRLTVL.